This T cell receptor beta chain is from a study of cytomegalovirus exposure and HLA in healthy donors. Study observations and caveats: Available immune exposure information covered CMV serostatus only.

Germline-derived CDR1 and CDR2 are MNHEY and SMNVEV (reference sequence). The CDR3 has 17 residues. The V and J ends lost 2 bases and 5 bases, in that order; junction bases with no gene match: 5. As for this clone: The antigen remains undetermined.

The study ran its PCR with 60 Vbeta and 13 Jbeta primers. Generated by immunoSEQ multiplex PCR, the TCRdb table keeps only in-frame clones and is missing some. The sample has about 220,000 clones; around 76% are singletons. The chain combines TRBV27 with TRBJ2-5; 16 bases agree with TRBD2. The source is a man aged 35-49 years in good health and CMV-seropositive. The sample taken for sequencing was PBMCs. CDR3 coding DNA: TGTGCCAGCAGTTTAACGGGGACTAGCGGGAGGGTGGAGACCCAGTACTTC. Encoded protein: CASSLTGTSGRVETQYF.